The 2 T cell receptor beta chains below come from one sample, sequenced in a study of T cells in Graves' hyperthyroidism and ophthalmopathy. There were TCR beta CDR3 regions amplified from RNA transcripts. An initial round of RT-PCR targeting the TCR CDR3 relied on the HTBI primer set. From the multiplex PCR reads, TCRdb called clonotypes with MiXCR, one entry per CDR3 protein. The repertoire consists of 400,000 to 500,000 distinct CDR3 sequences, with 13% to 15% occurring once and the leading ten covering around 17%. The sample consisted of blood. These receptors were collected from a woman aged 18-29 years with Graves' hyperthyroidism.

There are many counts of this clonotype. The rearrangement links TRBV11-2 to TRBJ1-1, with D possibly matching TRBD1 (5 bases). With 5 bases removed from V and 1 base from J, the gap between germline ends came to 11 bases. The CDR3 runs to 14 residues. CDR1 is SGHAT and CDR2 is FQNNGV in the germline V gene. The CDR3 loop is CASSIRVGNTEAFF. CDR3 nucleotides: TGTGCCAGCAGCATCAGGGTTGGGAACACTGAAGCTTTCTTT.

The CDR3 here is CAAGGNTIYF. In DNA form, the CDR3 reads TGTGCCGCAGGGGGAAACACCATATATTTT. V and J are TRBV10-3 and TRBJ1-3; D is possibly TRBD1 (5 bases). The CDR3 totals 10 residues. The germline V and J ends were trimmed by 11 bases and 4 bases, with 6 bases remaining between them. Germline-derived CDR1 and CDR2 are ENHRY and SYGVKD.